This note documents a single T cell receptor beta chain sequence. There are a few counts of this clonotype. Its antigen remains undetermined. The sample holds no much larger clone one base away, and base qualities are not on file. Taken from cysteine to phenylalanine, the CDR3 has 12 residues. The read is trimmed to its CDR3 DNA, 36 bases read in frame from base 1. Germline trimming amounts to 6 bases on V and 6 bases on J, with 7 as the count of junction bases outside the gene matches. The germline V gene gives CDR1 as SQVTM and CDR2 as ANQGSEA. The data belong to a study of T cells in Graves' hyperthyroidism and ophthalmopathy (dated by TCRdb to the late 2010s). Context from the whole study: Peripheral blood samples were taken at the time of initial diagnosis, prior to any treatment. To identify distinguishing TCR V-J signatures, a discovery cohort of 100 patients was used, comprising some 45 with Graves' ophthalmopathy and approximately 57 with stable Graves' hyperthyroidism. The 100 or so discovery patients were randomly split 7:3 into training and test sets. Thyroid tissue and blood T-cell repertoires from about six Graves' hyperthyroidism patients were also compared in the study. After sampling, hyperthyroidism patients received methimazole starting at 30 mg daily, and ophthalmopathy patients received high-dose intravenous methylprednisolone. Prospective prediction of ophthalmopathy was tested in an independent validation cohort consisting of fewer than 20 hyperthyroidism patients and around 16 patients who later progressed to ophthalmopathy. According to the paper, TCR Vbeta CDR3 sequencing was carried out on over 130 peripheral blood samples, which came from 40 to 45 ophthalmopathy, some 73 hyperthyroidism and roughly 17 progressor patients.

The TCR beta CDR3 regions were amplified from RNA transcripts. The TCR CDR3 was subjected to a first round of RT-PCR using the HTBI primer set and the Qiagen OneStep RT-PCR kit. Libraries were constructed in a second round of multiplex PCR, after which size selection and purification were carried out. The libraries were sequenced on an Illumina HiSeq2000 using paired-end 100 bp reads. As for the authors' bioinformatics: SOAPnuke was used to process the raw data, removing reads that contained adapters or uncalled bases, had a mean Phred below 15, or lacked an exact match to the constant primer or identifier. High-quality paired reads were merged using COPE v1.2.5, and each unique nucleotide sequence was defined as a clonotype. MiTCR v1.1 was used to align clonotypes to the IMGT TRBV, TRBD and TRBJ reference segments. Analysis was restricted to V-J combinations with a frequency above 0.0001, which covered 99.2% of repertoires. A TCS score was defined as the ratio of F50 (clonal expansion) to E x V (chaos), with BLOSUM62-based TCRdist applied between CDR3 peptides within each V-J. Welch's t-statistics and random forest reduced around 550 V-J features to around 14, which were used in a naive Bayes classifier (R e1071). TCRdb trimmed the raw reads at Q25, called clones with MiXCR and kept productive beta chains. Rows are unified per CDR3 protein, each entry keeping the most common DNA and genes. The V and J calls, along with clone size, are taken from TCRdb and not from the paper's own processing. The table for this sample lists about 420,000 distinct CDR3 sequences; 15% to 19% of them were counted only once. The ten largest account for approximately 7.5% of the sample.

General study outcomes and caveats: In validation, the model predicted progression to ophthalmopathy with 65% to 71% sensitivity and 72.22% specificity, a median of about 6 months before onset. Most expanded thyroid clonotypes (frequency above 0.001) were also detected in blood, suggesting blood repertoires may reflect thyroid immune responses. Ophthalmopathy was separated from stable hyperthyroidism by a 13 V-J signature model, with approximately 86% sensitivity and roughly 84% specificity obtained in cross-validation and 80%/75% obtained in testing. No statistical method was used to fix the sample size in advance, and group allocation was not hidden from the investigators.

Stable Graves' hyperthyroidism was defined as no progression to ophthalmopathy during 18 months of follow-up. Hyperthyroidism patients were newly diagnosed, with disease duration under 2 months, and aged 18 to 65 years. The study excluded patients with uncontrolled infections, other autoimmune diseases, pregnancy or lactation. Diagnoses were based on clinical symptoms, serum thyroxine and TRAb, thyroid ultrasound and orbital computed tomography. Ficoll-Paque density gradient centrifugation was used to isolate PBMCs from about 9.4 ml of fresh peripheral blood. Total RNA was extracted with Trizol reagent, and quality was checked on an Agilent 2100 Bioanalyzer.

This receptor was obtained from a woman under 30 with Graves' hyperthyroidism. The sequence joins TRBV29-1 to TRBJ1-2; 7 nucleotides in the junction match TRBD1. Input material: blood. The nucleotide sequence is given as TGCAGCGTCTCCCAGGGGGTCCATGGCTACACCTTC. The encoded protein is CSVSQGVHGYTF.